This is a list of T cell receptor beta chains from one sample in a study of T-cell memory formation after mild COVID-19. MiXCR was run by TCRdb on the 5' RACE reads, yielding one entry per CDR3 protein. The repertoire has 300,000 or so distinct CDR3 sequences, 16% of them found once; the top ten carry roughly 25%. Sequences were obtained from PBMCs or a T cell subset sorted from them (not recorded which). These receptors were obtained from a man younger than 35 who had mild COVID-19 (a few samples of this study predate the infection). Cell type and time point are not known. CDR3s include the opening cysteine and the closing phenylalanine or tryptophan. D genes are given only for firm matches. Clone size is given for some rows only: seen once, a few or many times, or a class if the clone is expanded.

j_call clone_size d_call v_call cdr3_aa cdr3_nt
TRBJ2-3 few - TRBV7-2 CASSYPLTDTQYF TGTGCCAGCAGCTACCCCCTCACAGATACGCAGTATTTT
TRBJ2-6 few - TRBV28 CASSLFTPGKNRSGANVLTF TGTGCCAGCAGTTTATTTACCCCAGGGAAAAACAGATCTGGGGCCAACGTCCTGACTTTC
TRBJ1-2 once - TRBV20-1 CSESREKGYTF TGCAGTGAATCAAGGGAAAAAGGCTACACCTTC
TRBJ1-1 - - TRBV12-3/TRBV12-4 CATREAGKLNTEAFF TGTGCCACACGGGAGGCAGGGAAACTGAACACTGAAGCTTTCTTT
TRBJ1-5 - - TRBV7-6 CASSLQSGFNQPQHF TGTGCCAGCAGCTTACAAAGCGGGTTCAATCAGCCCCAGCATTTT
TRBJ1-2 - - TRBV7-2 CASSLVAGQGMATTF TGTGCCAGCAGCTTAGTGGCAGGCCAAGGTATGGCTACAACCTTC
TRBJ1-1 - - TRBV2 CASSIQEGTEAFF TGTGCCAGCAGTATACAGGAGGGCACTGAAGCTTTCTTT
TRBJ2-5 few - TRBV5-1 CASFGLEETQYF TGCGCCAGCTTTGGACTTGAAGAGACCCAGTACTTC
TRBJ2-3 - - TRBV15 CATSRDWSGLADTQYF TGTGCCACCAGCAGAGATTGGAGCGGTCTAGCAGATACGCAGTATTTT
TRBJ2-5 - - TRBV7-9 CASTIPPRGELGETQYF TGTGCCAGCACCATACCCCCGCGCGGCGAACTCGGAGAGACCCAGTACTTC
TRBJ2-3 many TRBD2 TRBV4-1 CASSPSRLAGTADTQYF TGCGCCAGCAGCCCCTCTAGGCTAGCGGGGACGGCAGATACGCAGTATTTT
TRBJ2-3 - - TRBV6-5 CASQNPTDTQYF TGTGCCTCACAAAACCCCACAGATACGCAGTATTTT
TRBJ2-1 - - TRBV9 CASSSRGGSYNEQFF TGTGCCAGCAGCTCCCGAGGCGGGTCCTACAATGAGCAGTTCTTC
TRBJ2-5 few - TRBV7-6 CASSLNGRGETQYF TGTGCCAGCAGCCTCAACGGCAGAGGCGAGACCCAGTACTTC
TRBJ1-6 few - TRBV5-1 CASSAGTAGGSPLHF TGCGCCAGCAGCGCCGGGACGGCCGGTGGTTCACCCCTCCACTTT
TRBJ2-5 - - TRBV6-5 CASSYSPMSQETQYF TGTGCCAGCAGTTACTCGCCGATGAGCCAAGAGACCCAGTACTTC
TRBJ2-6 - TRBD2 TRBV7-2 CASQRAGVAGANVLTF TGTGCCAGCCAGAGGGCGGGGGTCGCTGGGGCCAACGTCCTGACTTTC
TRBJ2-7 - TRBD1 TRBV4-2 CASSQDGDDRVGAHEQYF TGTGCCAGCAGCCAAGACGGGGACGACAGGGTAGGAGCACACGAGCAGTACTTC
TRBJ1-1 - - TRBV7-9 CASSSRGSERTEAFF TGTGCCAGCAGCTCAAGGGGTAGTGAGCGCACTGAAGCTTTCTTT
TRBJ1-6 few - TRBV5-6 CASSFGRNPYNSPLHF TGTGCCAGCAGCTTTGGACGGAACCCTTATAATTCACCCCTCCACTTT
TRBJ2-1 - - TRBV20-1 CSARGGAGPYNEQFF TGCAGTGCTAGAGGAGGGGCGGGGCCCTACAATGAGCAGTTCTTC
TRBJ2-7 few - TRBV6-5 CASRTTGDSYEQYF TGTGCCAGCAGGACCACCGGGGACTCCTACGAGCAGTACTTC
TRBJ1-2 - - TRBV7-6 CASSLYGEGGYTF TGTGCCAGCAGCTTATACGGCGAGGGTGGCTACACCTTC
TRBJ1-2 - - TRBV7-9 CASSPGLRF TGTGCCAGCAGCCCAGGGTTGCGCTTC
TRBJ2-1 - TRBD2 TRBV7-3 CASSPRRAGDYNEQFF TGTGCCAGCAGCCCACGAAGGGCGGGAGACTACAATGAGCAGTTCTTC
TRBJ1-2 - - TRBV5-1 CASSFKTGSTLYGYTF TGCGCCAGCAGCTTCAAAACCGGGTCTACTCTCTATGGCTACACCTTC
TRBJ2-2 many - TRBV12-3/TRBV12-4 CASSLNGFAGELFF TGTGCCAGCAGTTTAAATGGGTTCGCCGGGGAGCTGTTTTTT
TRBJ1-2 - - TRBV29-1 CSVEDLVRQGRGYTF TGCAGCGTTGAAGATCTCGTTAGGCAGGGAAGGGGCTACACCTTC
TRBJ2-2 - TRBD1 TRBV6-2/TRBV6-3 CASSPGTGRKTGELFF TGTGCCAGCAGTCCGGGGACAGGGAGAAAGACCGGGGAGCTGTTTTTT
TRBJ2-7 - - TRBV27 CASSSPGVEQYF TGTGCCAGCAGTTCTCCGGGGGTCGAGCAGTACTTC
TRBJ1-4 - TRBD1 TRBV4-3 CASSQGGTATNEKLFF TGCGCCAGCAGCCAAGGGGGGACAGCAACTAATGAAAAACTGTTTTTT
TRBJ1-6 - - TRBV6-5 CASKGGVESPLHF TGTGCCAGCAAGGGTGGGGTAGAATCACCCCTCCACTTT
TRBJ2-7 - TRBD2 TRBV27 CASSKNRGLGQYF TGTGCCAGCAGCAAGAACCGGGGACTAGGGCAGTACTTC
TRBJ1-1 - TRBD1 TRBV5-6 CASSSRQGGRNTEAFF TGTGCCAGCAGCTCTAGACAGGGGGGGAGGAACACTGAAGCTTTCTTT
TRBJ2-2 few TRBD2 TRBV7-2 CASSLVTIAGTGELFF TGTGCCAGCAGCTTAGTCACAATAGCGGGGACCGGGGAGCTGTTTTTT
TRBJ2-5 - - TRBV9 CASSPFGVAETQYF TGTGCCAGCAGCCCCTTTGGGGTAGCGGAGACCCAGTACTTC
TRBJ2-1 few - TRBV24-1 CATSDSMGSTYNEQFF TGTGCCACCAGTGATTCTATGGGGAGCACCTACAATGAGCAGTTCTTC